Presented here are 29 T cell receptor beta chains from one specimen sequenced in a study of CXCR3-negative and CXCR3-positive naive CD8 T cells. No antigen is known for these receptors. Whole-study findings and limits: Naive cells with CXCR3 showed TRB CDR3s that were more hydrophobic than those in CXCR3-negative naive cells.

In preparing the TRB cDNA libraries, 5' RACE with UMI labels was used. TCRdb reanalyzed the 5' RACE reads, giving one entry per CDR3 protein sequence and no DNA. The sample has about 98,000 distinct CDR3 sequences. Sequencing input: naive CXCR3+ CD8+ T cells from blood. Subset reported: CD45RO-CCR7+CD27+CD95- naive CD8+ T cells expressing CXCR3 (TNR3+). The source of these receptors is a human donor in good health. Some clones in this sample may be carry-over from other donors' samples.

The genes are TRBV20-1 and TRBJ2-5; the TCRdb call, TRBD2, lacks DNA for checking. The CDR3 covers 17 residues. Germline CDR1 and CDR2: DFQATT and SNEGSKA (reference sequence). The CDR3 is CSARDRASGRARETQYF.

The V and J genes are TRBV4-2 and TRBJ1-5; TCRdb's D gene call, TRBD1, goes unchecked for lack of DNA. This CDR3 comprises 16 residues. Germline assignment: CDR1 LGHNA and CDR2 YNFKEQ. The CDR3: CASSQATGGINQPQHF.

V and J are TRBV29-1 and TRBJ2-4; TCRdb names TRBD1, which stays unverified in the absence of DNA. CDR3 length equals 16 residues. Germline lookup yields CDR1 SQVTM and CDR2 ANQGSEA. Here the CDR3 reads CSDNTGQPLAKNIQYF.

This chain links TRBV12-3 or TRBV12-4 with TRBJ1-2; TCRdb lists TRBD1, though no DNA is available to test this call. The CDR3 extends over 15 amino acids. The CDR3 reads CASSPQGLVPYGYTF.

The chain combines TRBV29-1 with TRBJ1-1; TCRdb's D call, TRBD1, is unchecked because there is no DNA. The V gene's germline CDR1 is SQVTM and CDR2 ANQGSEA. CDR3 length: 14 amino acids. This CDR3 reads CSVADGMGDTEAFF.

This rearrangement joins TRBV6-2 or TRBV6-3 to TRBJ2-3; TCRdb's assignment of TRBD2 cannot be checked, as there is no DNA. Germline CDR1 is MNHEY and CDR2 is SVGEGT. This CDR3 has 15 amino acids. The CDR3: CASSQLAGGADTQYF.

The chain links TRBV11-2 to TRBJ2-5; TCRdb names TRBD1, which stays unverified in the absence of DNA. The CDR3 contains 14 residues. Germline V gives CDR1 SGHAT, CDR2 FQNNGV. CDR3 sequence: CASSFGGGKETQYF. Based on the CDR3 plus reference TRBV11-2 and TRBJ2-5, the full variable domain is EAGVAQSPRYKIIEKRQSVAFWCNPISGHATLYWYQQILGQGPKLLIQFQNNGVVDDSQLPKDRFSAERLKGVDSTLKIQPAKLEDSAVYLCASSFGGGKETQYFGPGTRLLVL.

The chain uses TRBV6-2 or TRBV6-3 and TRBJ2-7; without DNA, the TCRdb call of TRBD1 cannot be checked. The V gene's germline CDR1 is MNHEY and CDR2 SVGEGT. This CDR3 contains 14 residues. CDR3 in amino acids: CASSPGGEPYEQYF.

The chain's CDR3 is CASSTGRGSEAFF. The V and J genes are TRBV28 and TRBJ1-1. The V gene's germline CDR1 is MDHEN and CDR2 SYDVKM. This CDR3 contains 13 residues.

CDR3: CASSLLSSDTQYF. The chain carries TRBV27 and TRBJ2-3. Germline-derived CDR1 and CDR2 are MNHEY and SMNVEV (reference sequence). There are 13 residues in the CDR3.

CDR3 protein: CASQDYSYEQYF. The chain couples TRBV6-2 or TRBV6-3 to TRBJ2-7. This CDR3 contains 12 residues. CDR1 MNHEY and CDR2 SVGEGT come from the germline V gene.

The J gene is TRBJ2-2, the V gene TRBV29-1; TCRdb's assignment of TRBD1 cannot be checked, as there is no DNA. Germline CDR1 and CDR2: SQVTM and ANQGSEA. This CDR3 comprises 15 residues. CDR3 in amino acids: CSASGTGPFTGELFF.

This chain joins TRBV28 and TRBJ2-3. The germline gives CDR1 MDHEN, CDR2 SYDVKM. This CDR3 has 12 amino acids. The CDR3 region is CASSFLTDTQYF.

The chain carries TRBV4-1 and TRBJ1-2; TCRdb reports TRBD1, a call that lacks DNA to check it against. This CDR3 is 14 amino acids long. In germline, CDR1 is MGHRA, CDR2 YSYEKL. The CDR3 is CASSHYRGEYGYTF.

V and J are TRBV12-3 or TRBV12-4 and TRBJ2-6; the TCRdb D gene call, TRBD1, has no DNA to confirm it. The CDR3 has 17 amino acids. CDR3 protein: CASSFERGRPGANVLTF.

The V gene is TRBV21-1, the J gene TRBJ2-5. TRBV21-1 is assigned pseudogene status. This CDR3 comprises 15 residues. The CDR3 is CASSLRRTRWETQYF.

The CDR3 is CASSFDGAEAFF. The V gene is TRBV12-3 or TRBV12-4, the J gene TRBJ1-1. The CDR3 consists of 12 residues.

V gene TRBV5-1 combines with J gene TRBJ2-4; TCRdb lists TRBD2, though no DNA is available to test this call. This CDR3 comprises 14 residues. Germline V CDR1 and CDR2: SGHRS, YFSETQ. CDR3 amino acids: CASSLEGPTHLQYF.

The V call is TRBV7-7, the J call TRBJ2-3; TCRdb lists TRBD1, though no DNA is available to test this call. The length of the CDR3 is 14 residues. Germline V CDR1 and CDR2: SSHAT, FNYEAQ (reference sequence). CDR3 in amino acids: CASSSRDATDTQYF.

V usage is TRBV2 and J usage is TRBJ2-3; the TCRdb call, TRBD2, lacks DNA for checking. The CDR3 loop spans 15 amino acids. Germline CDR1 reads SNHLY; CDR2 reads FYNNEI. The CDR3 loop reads CASSGLAGPTDTQYF.

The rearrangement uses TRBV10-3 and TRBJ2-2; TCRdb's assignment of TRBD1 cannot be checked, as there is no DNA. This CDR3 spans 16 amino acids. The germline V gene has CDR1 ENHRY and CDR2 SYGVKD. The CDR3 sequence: CAISGGGLPNTGELFF.

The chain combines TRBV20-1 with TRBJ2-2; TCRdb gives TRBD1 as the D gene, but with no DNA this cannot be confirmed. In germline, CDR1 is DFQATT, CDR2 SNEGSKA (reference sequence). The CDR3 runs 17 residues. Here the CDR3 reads CSARDFQGATNTGELFF.

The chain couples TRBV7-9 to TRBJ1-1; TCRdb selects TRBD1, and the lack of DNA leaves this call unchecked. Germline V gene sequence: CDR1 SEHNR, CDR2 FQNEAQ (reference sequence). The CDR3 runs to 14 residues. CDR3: CASSVDSAWAEAFF.

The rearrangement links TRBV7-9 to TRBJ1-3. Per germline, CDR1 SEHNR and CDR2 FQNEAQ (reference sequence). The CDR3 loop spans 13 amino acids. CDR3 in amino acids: CASSLVTAGPIYF. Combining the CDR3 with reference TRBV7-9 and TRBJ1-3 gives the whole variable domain DTGVSQNPRHKITKRGQNVTFRCDPISEHNRLYWYRQTLGQGPEFLTYFQNEAQLEKSRLLSDRFSAERPKGSFSTLEIQRTEQGDSAMYLCASSLVTAGPIYFGEGSWLTVV.

This CDR3 reads CASNAGPSNEQFF. This chain joins TRBV19 and TRBJ2-1; the TRBD2 assignment by TCRdb is unverifiable without DNA. The CDR3 consists of 13 residues. From germline, CDR1 is LNHDA and CDR2 SQIVND (reference sequence). Based on the CDR3 plus reference TRBV19 and TRBJ2-1, the full variable domain is DGGITQSPKYLFRKEGQNVTLSCEQNLNHDAMYWYRQDPGQGLRLIYYSQIVNDFQKGDIAEGYSVSREKKESFPLTVTSAQKNPTAFYLCASNAGPSNEQFFGPGTRLTVL.

The CDR3 is CASDFGPAGGYTF. The chain is built from TRBV7-2 and TRBJ1-2. CDR1 is SGHTA and CDR2 is FQGNSA in the germline V gene. The CDR3 covers 13 residues.

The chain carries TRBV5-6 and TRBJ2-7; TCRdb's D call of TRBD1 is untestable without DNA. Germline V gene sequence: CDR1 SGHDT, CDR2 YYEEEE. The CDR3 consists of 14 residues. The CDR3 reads CASSGTSSSYEQYF.

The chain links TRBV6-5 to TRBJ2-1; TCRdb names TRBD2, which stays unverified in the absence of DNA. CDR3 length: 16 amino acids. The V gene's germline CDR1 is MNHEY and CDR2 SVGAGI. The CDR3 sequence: CASSATSESSYNEQFF.

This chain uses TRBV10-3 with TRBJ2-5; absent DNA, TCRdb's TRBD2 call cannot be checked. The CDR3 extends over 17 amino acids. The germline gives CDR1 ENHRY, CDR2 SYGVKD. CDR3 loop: CAISEYGANPSKETQYF.